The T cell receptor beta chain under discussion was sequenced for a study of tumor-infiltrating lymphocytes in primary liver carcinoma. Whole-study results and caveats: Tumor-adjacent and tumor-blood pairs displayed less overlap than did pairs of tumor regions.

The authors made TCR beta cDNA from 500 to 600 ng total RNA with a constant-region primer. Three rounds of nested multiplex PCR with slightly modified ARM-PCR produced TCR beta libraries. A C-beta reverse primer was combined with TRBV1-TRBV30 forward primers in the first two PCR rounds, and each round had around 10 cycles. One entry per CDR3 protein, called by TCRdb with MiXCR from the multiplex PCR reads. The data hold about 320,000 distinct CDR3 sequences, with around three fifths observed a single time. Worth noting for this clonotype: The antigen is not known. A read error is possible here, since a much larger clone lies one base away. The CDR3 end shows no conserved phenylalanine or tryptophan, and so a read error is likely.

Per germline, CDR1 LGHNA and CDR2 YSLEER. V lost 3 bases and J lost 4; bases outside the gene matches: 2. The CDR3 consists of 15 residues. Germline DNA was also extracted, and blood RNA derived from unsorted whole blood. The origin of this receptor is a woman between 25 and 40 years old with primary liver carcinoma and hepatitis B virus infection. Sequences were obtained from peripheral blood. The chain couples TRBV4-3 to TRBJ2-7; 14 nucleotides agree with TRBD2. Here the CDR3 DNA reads TGCGCCAGCAGCCAGGGACTAGCGGGAGTGTACGAGCAGTACTAC. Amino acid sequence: CASSQGLAGVYEQYY.